This T cell receptor beta chain is drawn from a study of cytomegalovirus exposure and HLA in healthy donors (dated by TCRdb to 2015 to 2018). Broadly, across the study: In an earlier analysis of some 610 of the donors, 250 to 300 Gb of sequence data and 100 million or so unique TCR beta sequences from roughly 190 million T cells were reported. An early release covering about 600 HLA-typed donors comprised 300 to 350 gigabases of sequencing data and around 80 million unique TCR sequences. Of the 398 genotyped donors, over 70% fell in the genetic ancestry cluster associated with self-reported Caucasian donors. The study aimed to test whether cataloging public T cell receptors could reveal signatures of past pathogen exposure. The study profiled the T cell repertoires of about 720 subjects by immunosequencing and related them to cytomegalovirus serostatus. A separate validation cohort of approximately 120 different subjects was used in addition to the 666-subject first cohort. To predict cytomegalovirus infection status, the study brought together high-throughput TCR immunosequencing, statistical association of individual TCRs with disease status, and machine learning. A later analysis re-examined previously published TCR beta repertoires from hundreds of donors and added high-resolution HLA genotyping to investigate patterns of TCR occurrence. Rather than drawing on any new phenotypic data, the later analysis identified candidate immune exposures from TCR beta sequences and the way those sequences occurred across donors. An earlier analysis of some 600 of the donors applied high-throughput TCR beta sequencing to assess whether each TCR beta V gene segment acted as functional or pseudogenic. Donor age, sex, ethnicity and CMV serostatus were collected together with the repertoire data. A later genetic analysis used genome-wide SNP genotypes for 398 of the 666 donors, treating that subset as a discovery cohort. All discovery cohort repertoires had been generated using a single sequencing platform. HLA typing included class I and class II loci at four-digit resolution. Typing coverage varied by locus: roughly 629-640 donors for A, B, C, DRB1 and DQB1; 500 to 550 for DQA1; nearly 610 for DPA1; roughly 470 for DPB1. Several DR-DQ haplotypes were treated as single units for association and clustering because of strong linkage in the cohort. Across around 400 genotyped donors of the cohort, an average of approximately 240,000 unique TCR beta nucleotide sequences per donor were sequenced, and roughly 18% of those sequences were non-productive. The study at large found these results: According to a later genetic analysis, donors in an Asian-associated ancestry cluster had fewer N-insertions in productive TCRs than the roughly 670-donor mean. In this cohort, only TCR beta chains were sequenced, and detectable features were limited by the absence of alpha or paired-chain data. A group of highly shared sequence variants was considered likely to be a technical artifact of the sequencing pipeline. The classifier was reported to diagnose cytomegalovirus status with high specificity and sensitivity in both the original and validation cohorts. A later analysis found that HLA-associated TCR beta chains were more clonally expanded and had lower generation probabilities than equally common non-associated chains. According to a later analysis, most CMV-associated TCR beta chains appeared to be HLA-restricted, and the HLA associations seemed to be driven largely by CMV exposure. Assigning TCR associations to individual alleles was difficult when HLA alleles, especially DR and DQ, strongly co-occurred. In a later analysis, the rate of TCR association differed among HLA loci, with DRB1 alleles having the most associated TCRs and HLA-C alleles having the fewest. For the cohort, immune exposure information was limited to CMV serostatus. Sequencing depth was assumed to be roughly uniform across donors in the presence/absence analyses, though that assumption may not hold. V-gene and J-gene trimming of TCR beta chains was associated with a missense DCLRE1C variant in a later genetic analysis, and the association was replicated in an independent cohort. At a false discovery rate of 0.05, a later analysis linked about 16,000 TCR beta sequences to specific HLA alleles. In an earlier analysis of several hundred of the donors, most TCR beta V segments were observed in productive rearrangements about 87% or about 30% of the time, broadly matching IMGT annotations. Correlated functional status among segregating V segments might be attributable to linkage disequilibrium, but an unknown experimental factor could not be ruled out. The authors suggested that the approach could potentially be extended to other disease states and immunological phenotypes. Some IMGT-functional V segments, including TRBV6-2 and TRBV6-3, could not be told apart with the 87-base-pair reads, so those segments were excluded. Because counts were too low, 15 or so rarely observed V segments, including chromosome 9 orphons, were excluded from the earlier analysis of several hundred of the donors. While some public TCRs were present in many individuals, most TCR sequences turned up only very rarely across donors. The study listed 150 to 200 TCR beta chains as associated with cytomegalovirus. According to a later analysis, parvovirus B19, influenza, CMV and Epstein-Barr virus appeared linked to several top co-occurrence clusters. Because HLA typing was missing for some donors at each locus, association tests included only the typed subset. In vitro tests confirmed that a few of the cytomegalovirus-associated TCR beta chains recognize cytomegalovirus antigens. A further reported finding was that TCR beta sequences accurately predicted the HLA-A and HLA-B alleles for most subjects in the first cohort.

Libraries came from the immunoSEQ multiplex PCR assay. For the multiplex PCR, a mixture combining 60 forward primers for TCR Vbeta segments and 13 reverse primers for TCR Jbeta segments was used. The CDR3 region of rearranged TCR beta genes was amplified from genomic DNA with a multiplex PCR assay. The Illumina HiSeq System was used to sequence the amplified TCR beta libraries as 87-base-pair reads. The study's own analysis went as follows. A later analysis tallied approximately 87 million unique TCR beta chains across the 666 repertoires, and about 10 million of those chains were shared by two or more donors. Raw reads were error-corrected and collapsed into unique sequences with a nearest-neighbor algorithm that merged closely related sequences to remove PCR and sequencing errors. V, D and J gene segments were assigned by aligning CDR3 sequences to IMGT reference sequences. Each retained sequence needed at least a six-nucleotide match to both a V gene segment and a J gene segment. Rearrangements were classified as productive when the CDR3 lacked stop codons and remained in frame with V and J, and all other rearrangements were classified as non-productive. CDR3 was defined by IMGT convention, running from the second conserved V-encoded cysteine to the conserved J-encoded phenylalanine. The earlier analysis of about 590 of the donors excluded sequences that lacked an unambiguous match to a single V gene segment. An earlier analysis of about 590 of the donors classified V segments as functional when productive rearrangements were above 56.7% and as segregating when the standard deviation between donors was above 5%. A statistical classification framework was built to diagnose cytomegalovirus status from the catalog of TCR beta chain sequences. In a later analysis, V and J genes were assigned by comparing TCR nucleotide sequences against IMGT/GENE-DB human TR gene sequences. The TCRdist pipeline was used in a later analysis to assign CDR3 sequences and most-parsimonious VDJ recombination scenarios. In a later analysis, each TCR beta chain was defined by its CDR3 amino acid sequence together with its V-gene family, and reads lacking a unique V-gene family were excluded. A later analysis removed 550 to 700 highly shared, low-generation-probability nucleotide sequences to deal with suspected cross-contamination and a sequencing artifact. A later analysis calculated a clonal expansion index for each public chain from normalized within-repertoire ranks of inferred template counts. In a later analysis, generation probabilities were computed with a VDJ recombination model fitted to out-of-frame rearrangements, and the resulting probabilities were checked against IGoR. In a later analysis, hypergeometric tests were used to score TCR-TCR, TCR-HLA and TCR-CMV co-occurrence, with a repertoire-size bias correction applied to TCR pairs. In a later analysis, false discovery rates were estimated by permuting HLA or CMV assignments 20 times. In a later analysis, co-occurring TCRs were grouped using DBSCAN, with TCRdist sequence similarity added in when clustering inside HLA-allele-positive subsets. Repertoires with fewer than 30,000 or more than 120,000 public chains were left out of co-occurrence clustering, as were about five repertoires with anomalous nucleotide sharing. Imported from immuneACCESS, the table was reduced by TCRdb to in-frame sequences with V and J called. These copies leave out some clones; in studies compared against another copy, an unresolved V gene accounts for under half, and the cause of the remainder is not known. V, J and clone size were drawn from that table, and D and trimming were deduced from the DNA. The sample includes 95,000 to 150,000 clones, with roughly 70% observed a single time. The ten biggest clones cover roughly 3% of the sample.

The CDR3 runs 14 residues from the cysteine to the phenylalanine. Just CDR3 DNA is preserved here, 42 bases in frame from base 1. The germline V gene yields SNHLY for CDR1 and FYNNEI for CDR2. Cut back by 7 bases and 2 bases, the V and J ends lie 12 bases apart. Note on this clone: Its antigen has not been determined. The sample holds no much larger clone one base away, and base qualities are not on file.

In total, 666 healthy bone marrow donors made up the cohort. Cohort members were all nominally healthy when sampled, although unrecorded immune exposures were likely present. The donor was CMV seropositive and belonged to the group of 250 to 350 seropositive cohort members. A peripheral blood sample was provided by each donor, and peripheral blood mononuclear cells were used for TCR beta sequencing. Genomic DNA was extracted from the blood cell samples with the Qiagen DNeasy Blood Extraction Kit. The sequence was collected from a woman in her thirties or forties in good health and CMV-seropositive. The chain employs TRBV2 and TRBJ1-3; 6 matching bases give a weak D call of TRBD1. Material for sequencing was PBMCs. The DNA sequence reads TGTGCCAGCAAACGCGACAGGACTGGAAACACCATATATTTT. Its protein product is CASKRDRTGNTIYF.